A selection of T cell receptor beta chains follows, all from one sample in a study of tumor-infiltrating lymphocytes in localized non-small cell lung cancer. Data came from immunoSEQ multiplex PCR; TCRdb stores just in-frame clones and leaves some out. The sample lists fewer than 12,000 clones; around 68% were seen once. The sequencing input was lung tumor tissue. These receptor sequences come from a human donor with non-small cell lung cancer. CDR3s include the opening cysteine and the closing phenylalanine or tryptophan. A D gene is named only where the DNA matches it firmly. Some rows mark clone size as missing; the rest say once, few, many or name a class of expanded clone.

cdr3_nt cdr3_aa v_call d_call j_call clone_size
TGTGCCAGCAGCATTGGGACTAGCGGGAGTGAGCAGTTCTTC CASSIGTSGSEQFF TRBV5-6 TRBD2 TRBJ2-1 once
TGTGCCAGCTCACCCCGAAGAGGATCGGTAACGAACACCGGGGAGCTGTTTTTT CASSPRRGSVTNTGELFF TRBV18 - TRBJ2-2 -
TGTGCCAGCTCACCCCGGGGAGCTAATGAAAAACTGTTTTTT CASSPRGANEKLFF TRBV18 - TRBJ1-4 -
TGTGCCAGCAGCTTATCCCCAGCAGCGGGGGGGCCTTGGGGTGAGCAGTTCTTC CASSLSPAAGGPWGEQFF TRBV5-6 TRBD2 TRBJ2-1 hyperexpanded
TGCGCCAGCAGTTACGACAGGGGGCAGGGCTATGGCTACACCTTC CASSYDRGQGYGYTF TRBV5-1 TRBD1 TRBJ1-2 -
TGCGCCAGCAGACTAGCGGGAGTGCACGAGCAGTACTTC CASRLAGVHEQYF TRBV10-1 TRBD2 TRBJ2-7 -
TGTGCCAGCAGCTTACGTGGGGTCACTGAAGCTTTCTTT CASSLRGVTEAFF TRBV11-3 - TRBJ1-1 -
TGCGCCAGCAGCCCGGACAGGGTAGGGCAAGAGACCCAGTACTTC CASSPDRVGQETQYF TRBV5-1 TRBD1 TRBJ2-5 medium-sized
TGTGCCAGCAGTTATTCCTCCCAGGGGGCGAGAGAGCAGTACTTC CASSYSSQGAREQYF TRBV6-5 TRBD1 TRBJ2-7 -
TGTGCCAGCTCACCACGACTAGCGAGCTATGACGAGCAGTACTTC CASSPRLASYDEQYF TRBV18 TRBD2 TRBJ2-7 -
TGTGCCAGCAGCCAAGATCCGGCGGGGGGGACAGATACGCAGTATTTT CASSQDPAGGTDTQYF TRBV4-2 TRBD2 TRBJ2-3 -
TGCGCCGGACCACAGGGGGCGCGAAATAAGAGGACTGAAGCTTTCTTT CAGPQGARNKRTEAFF TRBV10-1 TRBD1 TRBJ1-1 few
TGCAGTGCTAGGGGGGCCTACGCACAGTACTTC CSARGAYAQYF TRBV20-1 - TRBJ2-7 -
TGTGCCAGCAGCTTGGATGGATACCAAGAGACCCAGTACTTC CASSLDGYQETQYF TRBV5-6 - TRBJ2-5 -
TGTGCCAGTAGTATTCGACGGGGCGGCGGGGTCCATGGCTACACCTTC CASSIRRGGGVHGYTF TRBV19 - TRBJ1-2 -
TGTGCCAGCAGCCAAGGGACAGGGACTGAAGCTTTCTTT CASSQGTGTEAFF TRBV5-5 TRBD1 TRBJ1-1 few
TGTGCCACCAGTTTCGTTGGGGCCAACGTCCTGACTTTC CATSFVGANVLTF TRBV6-5 - TRBJ2-6 once
TGCGCCAGCAGCCCTCGGGGGGGAGATACGCAGTATTTT CASSPRGGDTQYF TRBV4-3 TRBD2 TRBJ2-3 -
TGTGCCAGCTCCAGAGGAGGGACGCAGTATTTT CASSRGGTQYF TRBV18 - TRBJ2-3 -
TGTGCCAGCAGCTTATCCAATGAAGCTTTCTTT CASSLSNEAFF TRBV5-6 - TRBJ1-1 few
TGTGCCAGCAGCCAAGAGTTTTGGGCGGGGCCCACGGAAACAGATACGCAGTATTTT CASSQEFWAGPTETDTQYF TRBV14 - TRBJ2-3 -
TGTGCCAGCAGCCCTGCGGACCCGATCTACGAGCAGTACTTC CASSPADPIYEQYF TRBV7-2 - TRBJ2-7 -
TGTGCCAGCAGTTACGGGGGGACCCCGGGAGCTTTCTTT CASSYGGTPGAFF TRBV6-6 - TRBJ1-1 -
TGTGCCTGGGCAGGGGGCTCCTACAATGAGCAGTTCTTC CAWAGGSYNEQFF TRBV30 TRBD1 TRBJ2-1 -
TGTGCCAGCAGTGAAGCGCTCCGACAGTTTGGCTACACCTTC CASSEALRQFGYTF TRBV6-1 - TRBJ1-2 large
TGTGCCAGCAGCAGAACCGACAGCGGGGACACTGAAGCTTTCTTT CASSRTDSGDTEAFF TRBV6-5 - TRBJ1-1 -
TGTGCCAGTAGTACTACGACAGGGACAGCGGGTGAGACCCAGTACTTC CASSTTTGTAGETQYF TRBV19 - TRBJ2-5 -
TGCGCCAGCAGTCAATCCTCGGGGCGGGATACTAACTATGGCTACACCTTC CASSQSSGRDTNYGYTF TRBV23-1 - TRBJ1-2 few
TGTGCCAGCAGCTTACCGGGCAGGGGCAGAATCTATGGCTACACCTTC CASSLPGRGRIYGYTF TRBV7-2 - TRBJ1-2 few
TGTGCTAGTGGTCCCAGACAGGCGAACACTGAAGCTTTCTTT CASGPRQANTEAFF TRBV12-5 - TRBJ1-1 few
TGCGCCAGCAGCTTACAGGGGGGCCAGAACACTGAAGCTTTCTTT CASSLQGGQNTEAFF TRBV5-1 TRBD1 TRBJ1-1 medium-sized
TGTGCCAGCAGCTTGGTGGCAGGGGCAGATACGCAGTATTTT CASSLVAGADTQYF TRBV5-5 - TRBJ2-3 -
TGCGCCAGCAGCTTGGGGAATAGCGGGAGAGGGGAGACCCAGTACTTC CASSLGNSGRGETQYF TRBV5-1 TRBD2 TRBJ2-5 -
TGCGCCAGCAGCTTTGGCCGTTTAGGGGCAGCGAACACTGAAGCTTTCTTT CASSFGRLGAANTEAFF TRBV5-1 - TRBJ1-1 few
TGCGCCAGCAGCCCCATGACAGGGCGCAACTCACCCCTCCACTTT CASSPMTGRNSPLHF TRBV5-1 TRBD1 TRBJ1-6 -
TGTGCCAGCAGCCAAGGGCCCTGGGAGACCCAGTACTTC CASSQGPWETQYF TRBV28 - TRBJ2-5 -
TGCGCCAGCAGTCGTCTAGCGGGAAATGAGCAGTTCTTC CASSRLAGNEQFF TRBV10-1 TRBD2 TRBJ2-1 -
TGTGCCAGCCTAGGGGCTAGCGGGCAAGAGACCCAGTACTTC CASLGASGQETQYF TRBV6-6 TRBD2 TRBJ2-5 -
TGTGCCAGCAGCTTGCCGGGCTCACCCCACTCCTACGAGCAGTACTTC CASSLPGSPHSYEQYF TRBV5-6 - TRBJ2-7 -
TGTGCCAGCTCACCACAAGGGACTGTCAAAACAGATACGCAGTATTTT CASSPQGTVKTDTQYF TRBV18 - TRBJ2-3 -
TGCGCCAGCAGCTTCACGGGACTCAACTACGAGCAGTACTTC CASSFTGLNYEQYF TRBV5-1 - TRBJ2-7 -
TGTGCCAGCTCACTTAAAGGAGATGCAAAACAGTTCTTC CASSLKGDAKQFF TRBV18 - TRBJ2-1 few
TGCGCCAGCAGCCAAGATCCGGCAGGGGTGAGGGCTAATGAAAAACTGTTTTTT CASSQDPAGVRANEKLFF TRBV4-3 - TRBJ1-4 -
TGCGCCAGCGGGGGGCGTCCTGCTGGAAACACCATATATTTT CASGGRPAGNTIYF TRBV10-2 - TRBJ1-3 -
TGCGCCAGCAGCCAAGTAACCGGGACAGGGGATGAAAAACTGTTTTTT CASSQVTGTGDEKLFF TRBV4-1 TRBD1 TRBJ1-4 -